The sequence of this T cell receptor (beta chain) was determined in a study of cytomegalovirus exposure and HLA in healthy donors. The CDR3 totals 13 residues. Trimming took 5 bases from V and 4 from J; bases not matched to a gene: 5. From germline, CDR1 is LNHDA and CDR2 SQIVND (reference sequence). On this clone itself: What it binds is unknown.

The PCR ran on 60 Vbeta and 13 Jbeta primers. As processed by the authors: Approximately 12 million of the approximately 80 million unique TCR beta chains counted in a later analysis were shared. The protocol was immunoSEQ multiplex PCR, while the TCRdb copy is restricted to in-frame clones and leaves out a portion. D and trimming were read from the DNA, whereas the V and J calls and clone size are those reported in that table. The data hold approximately 180,000 clones, with roughly three quarters observed a single time. Findings and limits, study-wide: A later analysis associated approximately 17,000 TCR beta sequences with HLA alleles at a 0.05 false discovery rate. An analysis that came later showed most CMV-associated TCR beta chains appearing HLA-restricted. Reports described diagnosis of cytomegalovirus status by the classifier as highly specific and sensitive.

The sample consisted of PBMCs. The receptor's source is a woman aged 50 to 65 in good health and CMV-seropositive. This chain connects TRBV19 to TRBJ2-7, with 7 bases fitting TRBD1. The CDR3: CASSDRQGYEQYF. In DNA form, the CDR3 reads TGTGCCAGTAGTGATCGACAGGGTTACGAGCAGTACTTC.